The text below deals with one T cell receptor (beta chain). This record belongs to a study of OX40 agonist ivuxolimab in advanced cancers. This CDR3 is built from 14 residues. CDR1 and CDR2 from the germline V gene are SGHRS and YFSETQ. V was clipped by 4 bases and J by 4 bases; unmatched bases: 8. Clones were read by immunoSEQ multiplex PCR, and TCRdb kept only the in-frame ones, dropping some. The sample holds some 70,000 clones, roughly 90% seen once. The gene calls are TRBV5-1 and TRBJ2-7; the match to TRBD2 covers 7 bases. The source was CD4+ or CD8+ T cells sorted from blood, collected in a trial of the OX40 agonist ivuxolimab. This receptor was identified in an adult with an advanced solid tumor such as melanoma, head and neck, liver or kidney cancer. DNA of the CDR3: TGCGCCAGCAGCCCGGGGGGAGGGGCATACGAGCAGTACTTC. Its translation is CASSPGGGAYEQYF.